One T cell receptor (beta chain) is described in this entry. Its antigen remains unknown. With V trimmed by 3 bases and J by 3 bases, 2 bases remained unmatched. Germline-derived CDR1 and CDR2 are SGHVS and FNYEAQ. The CDR3 totals 14 residues. These data belong to a study of cytomegalovirus exposure and HLA in healthy donors. Study-wide points: Relative to the approximately 670-donor mean, N-insertions were reportedly fewer in an Asian-associated ancestry cluster in a later analysis.

It was with 60 Vbeta and 13 Jbeta primers that the PCR ran. Libraries were prepared by immunoSEQ multiplex PCR; TCRdb keeps only in-frame clonotypes and omits some of them. Of about 96,000 clones in the sample, approximately 74% were seen once. Healthy people donating bone marrow made up the donors. The rearrangement links TRBV7-6 to TRBJ2-1; 7 nucleotides line up with TRBD1. The source material was PBMCs. The TCR sequence derives from a female donor in good health and CMV-seropositive. Here the CDR3 reads CASSLTGLYNEQFF. The CDR3, as DNA: TGTGCCAGCAGCTTGACAGGGCTCTACAATGAGCAGTTCTTC.